The 27 T cell receptor beta chains given below trace back to one sample, sequenced in a study of T cell repertoires in cytomegalovirus infection. Each CDR3 protein gets one entry after TCRdb re-called the reads with MiXCR. There are 680,000 or so distinct CDR3 sequences in the sample; 35% to 45% occur only once, and 2.5% to 3.5% lies in the top ten. The sample consisted of PBMCs. These receptors were obtained from a human donor in good health (CMV status not recorded). Some clones in this sample may be carry-over from other donors' samples.

This clonotype showed up just a few times. The genes are TRBV5-4 and TRBJ2-5; 9 bases line up with TRBD2. The junction had 6 bases not matched to a gene; V was cut back by 3 bases and J by 3 bases. The CDR3 is made up of 15 amino acids. In germline, CDR1 is SGHNT, CDR2 YYREEE (reference sequence). This CDR3 reads CASSYAGGYKETQYF. The CDR3 DNA is TGTGCCAGCAGCTATGCGGGGGGGTATAAAGAGACCCAGTACTTC.

This clonotype was recorded once. The chain uses TRBV5-4 and TRBJ1-2; TRBD1 aligns across 9 bases. With V trimmed by 2 bases and J by 1 base, 6 bases remained unmatched. Germline V gene lookup returns CDR1 SGHNT and CDR2 YYREEE (reference sequence). This CDR3 has 16 amino acids. The CDR3 DNA reads as TGTGCCAGCAGCTTACCGGGACAGGGCATTAACTATGGCTACACCTTC. Translated: CASSLPGQGINYGYTF.

The CDR3 sequence: CASSSSRMNTEAFF. CDR3 coding DNA: TGCGCCAGCAGCTCCTCCCGTATGAACACTGAAGCTTTCTTT. The rearrangement links TRBV5-1 to TRBJ1-1; D not certain. CDR3 length: 14 amino acids. The germline V gene encodes CDR1 SGHRS and CDR2 YFSETQ. Trimming shortened V by 3 bases and J by 0 bases, and 9 bases separated the two germline ends. The variable domain in full, with the rest retrieved from reference TRBV5-1 and TRBJ1-1, is KAGVTQTPRYLIKTRGQQVTLSCSPISGHRSVSWYQQTPGQGLQFLFEYFSETQRNKGNFPGRFSGRQFSNSRSEMNVSTLELGDSALYLCASSSSRMNTEAFFGQGTRLTVV.

DNA of the CDR3: TGCGCCAGCAGCTTGTCCGTCGGGACTAGCGGGTTGGGAGAGACCCAGTACTTC. It specifies CASSLSVGTSGLGETQYF. The chain recombines TRBV5-1 with TRBJ2-5; TRBD2 aligns across 12 bases. This CDR3 contains 18 residues. V was clipped by 1 base and J by 4 bases; unmatched bases: 11. Looked up from germline, CDR1 is SGHRS and CDR2 is YFSETQ.

This clonotype was picked up a small number of times. The rearrangement links TRBV15 to TRBJ1-3; the D is unclear. The CDR3 has 14 residues. Germline CDR1 is LNHNV and CDR2 is YYDKDF (reference sequence). The ends were cut back, 0 bases at V and 4 bases at J, with 7 bases in the middle. The CDR3 DNA sequence: TGTGCCACCAGCAGAGATCTCAGAGGAAACACCATATATTTT. As protein: CATSRDLRGNTIYF.

The chain joins TRBV7-3 to TRBJ2-1, with D possibly being TRBD1 (5 bases). The germline V and J ends were trimmed by 2 bases and 5 bases, with 13 bases remaining between them. This CDR3 has 15 amino acids. The germline V gene encodes CDR1 SGHTA and CDR2 FQGTGA. CDR3 DNA: TGTGCCAGCAGCTTAGGATCGATGGGGCACAATGAGCAGTTCTTC. Encoded protein: CASSLGSMGHNEQFF.

This clonotype was observed a handful of times. The genes are TRBV19 and TRBJ2-3, with 7 bases fitting TRBD1. After removal of 4 bases from V and 4 bases from J, the junction contained 14 bases not matched to a gene. The germline gives CDR1 LNHDA, CDR2 SQIVND (reference sequence). CDR3 size: 17 residues. The CDR3 DNA reads as TGTGCCAGTAGTAGCATGACAGGGTCCATCGGTGCAGATACGCAGTATTTT. Its translation is CASSSMTGSIGADTQYF.

The chain recombines TRBV28 with TRBJ2-5; 9 bases fit TRBD2. The CDR3 sequence is 15 residues long. With 6 bases clipped from V and 5 bases from J, the junction kept 10 bases outside the gene matches. Germline CDR1 is MDHEN and CDR2 is SYDVKM. This chain's CDR3 is CASSRAGGVSETQYF. The CDR3 DNA follows: TGTGCCAGCAGCCGAGCGGGGGGTGTATCGGAGACCCAGTACTTC. The whole variable domain, remainder taken from reference TRBV28 and TRBJ2-5, is DVKVTQSSRYLVKRTGEKVFLECVQDMDHENMFWYRQDPGLGLRLIYFSYDVKMKEKGDIPEGYSVSREKKERFSLILESASTNQTSMYLCASSRAGGVSETQYFGPGTRLLVL.

J is TRBJ2-7 and V is TRBV5-1; D unclear. Germline V gives CDR1 SGHRS, CDR2 YFSETQ. The length of the CDR3 is 15 residues. V lost 1 base, J lost 7 bases, and 18 bases lay in between. This CDR3 is CASSLSLSGLVEQYF. The CDR3 DNA is TGCGCCAGCAGCTTGTCTTTAAGTGGCCTCGTAGAGCAGTACTTC. Variable domain in full (rest from reference TRBV5-1 and TRBJ2-7): KAGVTQTPRYLIKTRGQQVTLSCSPISGHRSVSWYQQTPGQGLQFLFEYFSETQRNKGNFPGRFSGRQFSNSRSEMNVSTLELGDSALYLCASSLSLSGLVEQYFGPGTRLTVT.

This chain links TRBV2 with TRBJ2-7, with D possibly being TRBD1 (6 bases). Germline values: CDR1 SNHLY, CDR2 FYNNEI. With 2 bases removed from V and 9 bases from J, the gap between germline ends came to 14 bases. The CDR3 has 13 amino acids. This chain's CDR3 is CASSEKWDTRQYF. CDR3 DNA: TGTGCCAGCAGTGAAAAATGGGACACCAGGCAGTACTTC.

V gene TRBV7-3 combines with J gene TRBJ2-3, with TRBD2 matching over 10 bases. Germline assignment: CDR1 SGHTA and CDR2 FQGTGA. J lost 4 bases, V lost 6 bases, and 10 bases had no gene match. This CDR3 has 16 residues. The CDR3 is CASRPNSGGTADTQYF. The CDR3 coding sequence is TGTGCCAGCAGGCCTAATAGCGGGGGGACCGCAGATACGCAGTATTTT.

This clonotype was observed many times. The chain has TRBV7-9 and TRBJ2-7, with a weak D call TRBD1 (6 bases). Germline loops: CDR1 SEHNR, CDR2 FQNEAQ (reference sequence). V was cut by 5 bases and J by 0 bases, with 17 bases left in between. The CDR3 is 16 amino acids. The CDR3 loop reads CASSSTSTGNSYEQYF. The CDR3 DNA reads TGTGCCAGCAGCAGTACCTCTACAGGGAACTCCTACGAGCAGTACTTC.

The rearrangement links TRBV4-1 to TRBJ2-3; 10 bases align to TRBD1. V shed 3 bases and J 5 bases; nucleotides not matched to a gene: 11. Germline loops: CDR1 MGHRA, CDR2 YSYEKL. The CDR3 covers 17 residues. The CDR3 DNA sequence: TGCGCCAGCAGCCATATCGGGACAGGGGAAATCGGAGATACGCAGTATTTT. Its protein is CASSHIGTGEIGDTQYF.

This chain connects TRBV7-2 to TRBJ1-2; no firm D call. Looked up from germline, CDR1 is SGHTA and CDR2 is FQGNSA. Trimming took 0 bases from V and 2 from J, leaving 7 bases between them. This CDR3 contains 14 residues. In nucleotides, the CDR3 is TGTGCCAGCAGCTTAGCGGCCGGGAACTATGGCTACACCTTC. It yields the protein CASSLAAGNYGYTF.

This chain joins TRBV4-1 and TRBJ1-5; no clear D gene. Looked up from germline, CDR1 is MGHRA and CDR2 is YSYEKL. V gave up 3 bases and J gave up 5 bases, with 14 bases separating them. The CDR3 loop spans 15 amino acids. The CDR3 region has the DNA TGCGCCAGCAGCCAGGAGGGTCAATCGTATCAGCCCCAGCATTTT. Protein: CASSQEGQSYQPQHF.

The chain joins TRBV28 to TRBJ2-2; 9 bases are a match to TRBD2. There are 16 residues in the CDR3. The germline gives CDR1 MDHEN, CDR2 SYDVKM. V lost 5 bases and J lost 5; bases outside the gene matches: 9. CDR3 nucleotides: TGTGCCAGCAGTCCCCTCGGGCTAGCGGGGACCGGGGAGCTGTTTTTT. The encoded protein is CASSPLGLAGTGELFF.

Concerning this clonotype itself: This likely comes from a read error, as the CDR3 has no conserved phenylalanine or tryptophan at its end. The CDR3, as DNA: TGTGCCAGTAGATCTGGGGCAGGGGCAACGGAGCAGTACTGC. Its protein product is CASRSGAGATEQYC. This sequence joins TRBV19 and TRBJ2-7, with D possibly matching TRBD1 (6 bases). The CDR3 has 14 residues. Trimming took 6 bases from V and 7 from J, leaving 19 bases between them. Looked up from germline, CDR1 is LNHDA and CDR2 is SQIVND (reference sequence).

This sequence joins TRBV28 and TRBJ1-6, with TRBD1 matching 7 bases. Germline-derived CDR1 and CDR2 are MDHEN and SYDVKM. The V and J ends lost 0 bases and 7 bases, in that order; junction bases with no gene match: 3. The CDR3 contains 15 residues. CDR3: CASSLWEDRNSPLHF. The CDR3 DNA reads TGTGCCAGCAGTTTATGGGAGGACAGGAATTCACCCCTCCACTTT. The full variable domain, completed using reference TRBV28 and TRBJ1-6, is DVKVTQSSRYLVKRTGEKVFLECVQDMDHENMFWYRQDPGLGLRLIYFSYDVKMKEKGDIPEGYSVSREKKERFSLILESASTNQTSMYLCASSLWEDRNSPLHFGNGTRLTVT.

This rearrangement joins TRBV7-2 to TRBJ2-7; possible D gene TRBD1, 5 bases. There are 16 residues in the CDR3. Germline V gene lookup returns CDR1 SGHTA and CDR2 FQGNSA. V dropped 5 bases and J dropped 5 bases, with 22 bases sitting between them. The CDR3 protein is CASSPKEAGLFDEQYF. The CDR3 bases are TGTGCCAGCAGCCCAAAAGAGGCAGGGCTATTCGACGAGCAGTACTTC.

The genes are TRBV28 and TRBJ2-6; D may be TRBD1 or TRBD2 (5 bases each). V lost 4 bases, J lost 4 bases, and 14 bases lay in between. The V gene's germline CDR1 is MDHEN and CDR2 SYDVKM. There are 16 residues in the CDR3. CDR3 sequence (DNA): TGTGCCAGCAGTTCTCCAGTGGGGGTAGGGGCCAACGTCCTGACTTTC. It translates to CASSSPVGVGANVLTF.

The chain employs TRBV7-4 and TRBJ2-1; no clear D. From germline, CDR1 is SGHVT and CDR2 SQSDAQ. There are 12 residues in the CDR3. With 2 bases removed from V and 7 bases from J, the gap between germline ends came to 6 bases. The DNA of the CDR3 is TGTGCCAGCAGCTTAAAGAAGAATGAGCAGTTCTTC. Translation gives CASSLKKNEQFF.

This clonotype has only a few counts. The V gene is TRBV6-2 or TRBV6-3, the J gene TRBJ2-2; D is unresolved. Germline loops: CDR1 MNHEY, CDR2 SVGEGT. V lost 9 bases and J 7 bases, leaving 30 bases between the germline ends. CDR3 length equals 18 residues. The CDR3 DNA follows: TGTGCCAGACTCACCGCCTTAAGTAGGGCAGCAGCAAACGGGGAGCTGTTTTTT. Translated: CARLTALSRAAANGELFF.

There are a few counts of this clonotype. The rearrangement joins TRBV28 to TRBJ2-2; D is ambiguous. V shed 3 bases and J shed 2 bases, with 16 bases lying between them. The CDR3 has 17 residues. The germline CDR1 and CDR2 sequences are MDHEN and SYDVKM. CDR3 residues: CASSLELMRINTGELFF. The CDR3 DNA is TGTGCCAGCAGTTTGGAGTTAATGCGGATCAACACCGGGGAGCTGTTTTTT.

The CDR3 nucleotides are TGTGCCAGCAGCCAAGATAGGACCGGGATGGGGCAGGGGGCGATAATAACCAATGAGCAGTTCTTC. This gives the protein CASSQDRTGMGQGAIITNEQFF. This chain uses TRBV4-2 with TRBJ2-1, with 8 bases lining up with TRBD1. CDR1 and CDR2 from the germline V gene are LGHNA and YNFKEQ. V trimming: 0 bases; J trimming: 6 bases; junction bases outside the gene matches: 25. There are 22 residues in the CDR3.

The chain has TRBV7-9 and TRBJ2-5; D possibly matches TRBD1 or TRBD2 (5 bases each). The CDR3 totals 11 residues. CDR1 is SEHNR, CDR2 FQNEAQ, per germline (reference sequence). Trimming stripped 9 bases from V and 5 bases from J, with 10 bases between. CDR3 sequence: CASRGDETQYF. The CDR3 nucleotides are TGTGCCAGTAGGGGAGATGAGACCCAGTACTTC.

The rearrangement uses TRBV20-1 and TRBJ1-2, with 11 bases that match TRBD1. Germline values: CDR1 DFQATT, CDR2 SNEGSKA (reference sequence). The length of the CDR3 is 13 residues. V lost 6 bases, J lost 8 bases, and 8 bases stayed unmatched. The CDR3 DNA sequence: TGCAGTGCCCCGGACAGGGGGCAGGGAGGCTACACCTTC. Its protein is CSAPDRGQGGYTF.

This clonotype came up a few times. This chain joins TRBV12-3 or TRBV12-4 and TRBJ1-2; D possibly corresponds to TRBD1 (5 bases). Trimming removed 3 bases from V and 6 bases from J, with 11 bases in between. This CDR3 spans 13 amino acids. The CDR3 region has the DNA TGTGCCAGCAGTTTCTGGGAGGGGAATGGCTACACCTTC. Protein sequence: CASSFWEGNGYTF.